A single T cell receptor beta chain is shown here with its context. This entry is derived from a study of blood T cell repertoires in COVID-19. About the study: COVID-19 samples collected from the United States, Italy and Spain covered acute and convalescent phases. Sources were T cells, B-cell-depleted T cells, or PBMCs; the material itself was cDNA or gDNA.

V dropped 6 bases and J dropped 7; count of bases not matched to a gene: 11. The CDR3 loop spans 15 amino acids. Germline values: CDR1 MDHEN, CDR2 SYDVKM. Original data processing: Amplifying reference gene primers gave estimates of nucleated cell counts. Clones were read by immunoSEQ multiplex PCR, and TCRdb kept only the in-frame ones, dropping some. That table furnishes V, J and clone size, whereas the DNA furnished D and trimming. The table shows 40,000 to 50,000 clones, with 90% occurring only once. The sample taken for sequencing was peripheral blood. The chain recombines TRBV28 with TRBJ2-5, with TRBD2 matching over 10 bases. The TCR sequence derives from a man between 65 and 85 years old with active COVID-19. The chain's CDR3 is CASRVGTSVLGTQYF. The CDR3 DNA follows: TGTGCCAGCAGGGTCGGGACTAGCGTACTGGGGACCCAGTACTTC.